This T cell receptor (beta chain) was captured in a study of blood T cells in healthy people across ages. Study outcomes and limitations: Roughly linearly, TCR beta diversity per million T cells fell as age increased.

PCR was performed a second time for 7 to 11 cycles using a sample-barcoded 5' primer and a J-beta primer mix. Researchers report that a template-switch adaptor with 12 random nucleotides tagged each cDNA molecule. TCRdb analysed the 5' RACE reads with MiXCR anew, one entry per CDR3 protein. The sample comprises about 1.6 million distinct CDR3 sequences, roughly 32% of which are singletons, and around 10% rests with the top ten. CDR3 length equals 13 residues. CDR1 and CDR2 from the germline V gene are MNHEY and SMNVEV (reference sequence). A note on this clonotype: What it recognizes is unknown. The junction shows a germline mismatch at one end, possibly a read error.

V and J are TRBV27 and TRBJ1-5; D is ambiguous. This TCR derives from a woman in her twenties or thirties in good health. The sample consisted of blood. CDR3 bases: TGTGCCAGCAGTTTAGGTTACAATCAGCCCCGGCATTTT. As protein: CASSLGYNQPRHF.